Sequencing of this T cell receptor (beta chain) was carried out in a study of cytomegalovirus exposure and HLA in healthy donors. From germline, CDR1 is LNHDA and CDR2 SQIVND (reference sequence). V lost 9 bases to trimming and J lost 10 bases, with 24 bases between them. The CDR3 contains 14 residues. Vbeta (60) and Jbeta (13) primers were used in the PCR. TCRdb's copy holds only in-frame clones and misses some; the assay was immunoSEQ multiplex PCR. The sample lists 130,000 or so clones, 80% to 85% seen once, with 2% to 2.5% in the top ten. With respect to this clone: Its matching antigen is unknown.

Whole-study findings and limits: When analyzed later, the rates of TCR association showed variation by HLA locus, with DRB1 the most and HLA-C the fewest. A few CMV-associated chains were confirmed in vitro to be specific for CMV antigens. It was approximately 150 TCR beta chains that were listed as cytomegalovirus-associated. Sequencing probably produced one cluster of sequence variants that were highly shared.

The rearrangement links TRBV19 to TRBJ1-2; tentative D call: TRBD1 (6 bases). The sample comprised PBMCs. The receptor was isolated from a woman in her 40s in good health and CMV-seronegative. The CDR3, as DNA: TGTGCCAGCGCACCAACTCACATACAGGGTGACTACACCTTC. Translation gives CASAPTHIQGDYTF.